The rows below give T cell receptor beta chains drawn from one sample of a study of blood T cell repertoires in COVID-19. Some clones are missing from TCRdb's copy, which holds only in-frame ones; the method was immunoSEQ multiplex PCR. The sample has 200,000 to 250,000 clones; 82% are singletons. The sequencing sample was made of peripheral blood. These receptors all stem from a woman in her 70s with acute or convalescent COVID-19. Each CDR3 is given without its conserved first and last residue.

11	TRBV6-2/TRBV6-3	TRBJ2-5	ASSLTSPETQY
12	TRBV5-1	TRBJ1-5	ASSLGIRGQPQH
11	TRBV10-3	TRBJ1-2	AIRGALNYGYT
13	TRBV7-9	TRBJ2-4	ASSSRQGAKNIQY
11	TRBV10-3	TRBJ2-5	AIRGQEKETQY
13	TRBV9	TRBJ1-6	ASSVGGQVNSPLH
17	TRBV4-3	TRBJ2-6	ASSLYPGQGSSGANVLT
11	TRBV29-1	TRBJ1-3	SVGSGTGNTIY
12	TRBV29-1	TRBJ1-5	SVVGTDSNQPQH
10	TRBV19	TRBJ1-5	ASRPQGQPQH
12	TRBV5-4	TRBJ1-1	ADSGAGGDTEAF
13	TRBV4-3	TRBJ2-1	ASSQEEGLGGEQF
12	TRBV6-5	TRBJ2-2	ASQEGGFSGELF
10	TRBV28	TRBJ2-4	ASSLSRGFQY
11	TRBV12-3/TRBV12-4	TRBJ2-1	ASGTTGYNEQF
12	TRBV7-2	TRBJ1-5	ASRYDGGNQPQH
14	TRBV2	TRBJ1-6	ASVTQATGGGSPLH
12	TRBV28	TRBJ2-2	ASSRQGAGGELF
13	TRBV19	TRBJ1-4	ASSRRQAGAEKLF
14	TRBV28	TRBJ1-2	ASSFLGTGGARGYT
12	TRBV29-1	TRBJ2-3	SVVLSRGTDTQY
11	TRBV7-2	TRBJ1-2	ASSTGTGYGYT